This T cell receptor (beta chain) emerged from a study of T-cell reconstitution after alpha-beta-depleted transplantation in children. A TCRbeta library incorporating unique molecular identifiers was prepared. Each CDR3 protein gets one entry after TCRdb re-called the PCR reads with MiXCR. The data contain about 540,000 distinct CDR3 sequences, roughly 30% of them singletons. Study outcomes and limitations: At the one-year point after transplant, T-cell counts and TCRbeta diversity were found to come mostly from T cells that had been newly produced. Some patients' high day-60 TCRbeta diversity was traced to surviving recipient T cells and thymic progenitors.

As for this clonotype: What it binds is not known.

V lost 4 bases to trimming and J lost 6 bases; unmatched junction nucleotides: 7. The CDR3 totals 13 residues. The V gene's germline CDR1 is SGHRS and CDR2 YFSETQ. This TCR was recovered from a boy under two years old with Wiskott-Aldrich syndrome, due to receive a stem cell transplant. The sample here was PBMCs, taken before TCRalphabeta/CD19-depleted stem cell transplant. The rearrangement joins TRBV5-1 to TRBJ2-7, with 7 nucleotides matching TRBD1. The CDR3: CASSVTGLGEQYF. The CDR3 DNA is TGCGCCAGCAGCGTGACAGGGTTGGGCGAGCAGTACTTC.